The present TCR beta chain was sequenced within a study of PD-L1 blockade in urothelial cancer. Only in-frame clones appear in the TCRdb table, and some are missing; sequencing was by immunoSEQ multiplex PCR. The sample yields 30,000 to 50,000 clones, around 89% seen once. The sequencing here drew on PBMCs, taken around atezolizumab (anti-PD-L1) treatment. This TCR was sampled from a man aged 55-75 years with urothelial cancer.

This chain's CDR3 is CASSPYPLGQGAREEQYF. CDR3 nucleotide sequence: TGTGCCAGCAGCCCATACCCATTGGGACAGGGGGCCAGAGAGGAGCAGTACTTC. The gene calls are TRBV11-2 and TRBJ2-7; 12 bases agree with TRBD1. The trim removed 5 bases at V and 7 bases at J, leaving 18 bases unmatched. The germline gives CDR1 SGHAT, CDR2 FQNNGV. CDR3 length: 18 amino acids.